A selection of T cell receptor beta chains follows, all from one sample in a study of T cell responses to AZD1222 COVID-19 vaccine. TCRdb's copy holds only in-frame clones and misses some; the assay was immunoSEQ multiplex PCR. The sample includes some 110,000 clones, around 90% seen only once; the top ten take over 8.5%. Material: peripheral blood, obtained on day 0 of AZD1222 vaccination. These receptor sequences come from an adult in good health. CDR3s include the opening cysteine and the closing phenylalanine or tryptophan. The D gene is left open where the match is weak. For some rows the clone size is stated as once, few or many, or as a class when expanded; others skip it.

-,TRBV18,TRBJ2-7,-,CASSPPPNSYEQYF,TGTGCCAGCTCACCACCCCCGAATTCCTACGAGCAGTACTTC
few,TRBV2,TRBJ1-5,-,CASSAGFNQPQHF,TGTGCCAGCAGTGCAGGGTTCAATCAGCCCCAGCATTTT
-,TRBV6-1,TRBJ1-1,-,CASSETGLEAFF,TGTGCCAGCAGTGAAACAGGGCTTGAAGCTTTCTTT
-,TRBV27,TRBJ1-1,-,CASSLGLNTEAFF,TGTGCCAGCAGCCTGGGGCTGAACACTGAAGCTTTCTTT
-,TRBV6-5,TRBJ2-7,-,CASSSHNSYEQYF,TGTGCCAGCAGCTCCCACAACTCCTACGAGCAGTACTTC
-,TRBV9,TRBJ2-5,-,CASSVGPRGGNQETQYF,TGTGCCAGCAGCGTAGGCCCTCGCGGGGGCAACCAAGAGACCCAGTACTTC
-,TRBV7-9,TRBJ2-7,-,CASSFFGSRQDYEQYF,TGTGCCAGCAGCTTCTTCGGGAGTAGACAAGACTACGAGCAGTACTTC
-,TRBV19,TRBJ1-4,-,CASSRTATNEKLFF,TGTGCCAGTAGCCGGACAGCAACTAATGAAAAACTGTTTTTT
-,TRBV7-3,TRBJ1-1,-,CASSTQPQGFNTEAFF,TGTGCCAGCAGCACTCAACCCCAGGGGTTTAACACTGAAGCTTTCTTT
-,TRBV11-3,TRBJ2-2,-,CASSFYGSELGGELFF,TGTGCCAGCAGCTTTTATGGCTCCGAGCTTGGCGGGGAGCTGTTTTTT
-,TRBV29-1,TRBJ1-4,-,CSVGAGSTNEKLFF,TGCAGCGTGGGTGCGGGTTCAACTAATGAAAAACTGTTTTTT
-,TRBV6-5,TRBJ2-7,TRBD2,CASTRDSSGGEQYF,TGTGCCAGCACTCGGGACTCCTCCGGGGGGGAGCAGTACTTC
-,TRBV24-1,TRBJ2-3,TRBD2,CATSDIAGGSDTQYF,TGTGCCACCAGTGATATAGCGGGGGGCTCAGATACGCAGTATTTT
-,TRBV5-1,TRBJ1-2,-,CASNKEQGKYGYTF,TGCGCCAGCAACAAAGAACAGGGCAAATATGGCTACACCTTC
-,TRBV18,TRBJ2-6,-,CASSGGLSGANVLTF,TGTGCCAGCTCCGGGGGCCTGTCTGGGGCCAACGTCCTGACTTTC
-,TRBV5-1,TRBJ2-4,-,CASSFTALAKNIQCF,TGCGCCAGCAGCTTTACGGCCCTAGCCAAAAACATTCAGTGCTTC
-,TRBV4-2,TRBJ2-5,TRBD2,CASSQDGAGGETQYF,TGTGCCAGCAGCCAAGATGGAGCGGGAGGAGAGACCCAGTACTTC
-,TRBV7-8,TRBJ2-7,-,CASSSGWERGREQYF,TGTGCCAGCAGCTCTGGCTGGGAGAGGGGGAGGGAGCAGTACTTC
-,TRBV6-6,TRBJ1-6,-,CASSHNRGAVRNSPLHF,TGTGCCAGCAGTCACAATAGGGGGGCGGTGCGGAATTCACCCCTCCACTTT
-,TRBV24-1,TRBJ2-2,-,CATSDPGQTTGELFF,TGTGCCACCAGTGACCCGGGACAAACCACCGGGGAGCTGTTTTTT
-,TRBV6-5,TRBJ1-1,-,CASNRNTEAFF,TGTGCCAGCAATAGGAACACTGAAGCTTTCTTT
few,TRBV24-1,TRBJ1-2,-,CATSDLVGYTF,TGTGCCACCAGTGATTTGGTCGGCTACACCTTC
once,TRBV7-9,TRBJ1-6,-,CASSFGSLTNSPLHF,TGTGCCAGCAGCTTTGGGAGCCTAACTAATTCACCCCTCCACTTT
-,TRBV24-1,TRBJ2-3,-,CATSDPRTRPDTQYF,TGTGCCACCAGTGACCCTAGGACCAGACCAGATACGCAGTATTTT
-,TRBV4-1,TRBJ2-7,TRBD1,CASSQVPGQGAYEQYF,TGCGCCAGCAGCCAAGTCCCGGGACAGGGGGCTTACGAGCAGTACTTC
-,TRBV18,TRBJ1-1,-,CASSPPTYTEAFF,TGTGCCAGCTCACCTCCGACGTACACTGAAGCTTTCTTT
-,TRBV6-2/TRBV6-3,TRBJ2-3,TRBD2,CASSRAGSSTDTQYF,TGTGCCAGCAGTAGAGCGGGATCTAGCACAGATACGCAGTATTTT
-,TRBV9,TRBJ2-7,-,CASSAGLNDEQYF,TGTGCCAGCAGCGCGGGGTTGAACGACGAGCAGTACTTC
-,TRBV18,TRBJ1-1,TRBD1,CASSQIEQGAAEAFF,TGTGCCAGCTCACAAATCGAACAGGGGGCCGCTGAAGCTTTCTTT
-,TRBV19,TRBJ1-2,-,CASSIDWAGRPYGYTF,TGTGCCAGTAGTATAGATTGGGCAGGGAGGCCCTATGGCTACACCTTC
few,TRBV12-2,TRBJ1-5,-,CASRLAQGLSQVQSFYSNQPQHF,TGTGCAAGTCGCTTAGCCCAGGGTTTGTCGCAGGTTCAATCATTCTATAGCAATCAGCCCCAGCATTTT
-,TRBV3-1/TRBV3-2,TRBJ2-7,-,CASSQARLAVSYEQYF,TGTGCCAGCAGCCAAGCCCGCTTGGCGGTCTCCTACGAGCAGTACTTC
-,TRBV27,TRBJ2-7,TRBD1,CASSYSAGTGAYEQYF,TGTGCCAGCAGTTACTCCGCCGGGACAGGGGCCTACGAGCAGTACTTC
few,TRBV2,TRBJ1-5,-,CASSEQDLSNQPQHF,TGTGCCAGCAGTGAACAGGACCTTAGCAATCAGCCCCAGCATTTT
-,TRBV27,TRBJ1-6,TRBD1,CASSGQAISYNSPLHF,TGTGCCAGCAGCGGACAGGCAATCTCCTATAATTCACCCCTCCACTTT
-,TRBV10-3,TRBJ2-7,-,CAIKGQGGDEQYF,TGTGCCATTAAAGGGCAAGGCGGGGACGAGCAGTACTTC
-,TRBV28,TRBJ1-3,-,CASLQGRGNTIYF,TGTGCCAGCCTACAGGGCCGGGGAAACACCATATATTTT
-,TRBV6-1,TRBJ1-5,-,CASSDRVWGPQHF,TGTGCCAGCAGTGATAGGGTTTGGGGGCCCCAGCATTTT
-,TRBV14,TRBJ1-4,-,CASSPLTHGRSNEKLFF,TGTGCCAGCAGCCCTCTCACACACGGCAGATCTAATGAAAAACTGTTTTTT
once,TRBV29-1,TRBJ1-5,-,CSVVLGTNQPQHF,TGCAGCGTTGTGTTGGGTACCAATCAGCCCCAGCATTTT
-,TRBV4-2,TRBJ2-1,TRBD2,CASSQGSSGSSYNEQFF,TGTGCCAGCAGCCAAGGGAGTAGCGGGAGCTCCTACAATGAGCAGTTCTTC
few,TRBV4-1,TRBJ2-2,-,CASSQTSTGELFF,TGCGCCAGCAGCCAAACTAGCACCGGGGAGCTGTTTTTT
-,TRBV9,TRBJ2-2,TRBD2,CASSVGGSGLAGATGELFF,TGTGCCAGCAGCGTAGGGGGTTCAGGACTAGCGGGTGCCACCGGGGAGCTGTTTTTT
-,TRBV6-2/TRBV6-3,TRBJ1-1,-,CASSYVGGEAFF,TGTGCCAGCAGTTACGTCGGGGGGGAAGCTTTCTTT
-,TRBV7-9,TRBJ2-4,-,CASSLADIQYF,TGTGCCAGCAGCCTCGCAGACATTCAGTACTTC
once,TRBV7-3,TRBJ2-1,-,CASSLTFPPHEQFF,TGTGCCAGCAGCTTAACGTTCCCACCCCATGAGCAGTTCTTC
-,TRBV5-1,TRBJ2-1,-,CASSLATVDNEQFF,TGCGCCAGCAGCTTGGCCACGGTGGACAATGAGCAGTTCTTC
-,TRBV6-5,TRBJ1-3,TRBD1,CASSPTTGRHTIYF,TGTGCCAGCAGCCCGACGACAGGGCGGCACACCATATATTTT
-,TRBV2,TRBJ2-7,-,CASSEEPTPGEQYF,TGTGCCAGCAGTGAAGAACCGACGCCTGGCGAGCAGTACTTC
-,TRBV14,TRBJ2-2,TRBD2,CASSHPGGTSGTGELFF,TGTGCCAGCAGCCATCCAGGGGGGACTAGCGGCACCGGGGAGCTGTTTTTT